This T cell receptor (beta chain) emerged from a study of cytomegalovirus exposure and HLA in healthy donors. Study as a whole: A later analysis reported the same platform for the roughly 120 validation repertoires and the 666 first-cohort repertoires.

The table came from immunoSEQ multiplex PCR; TCRdb's copy has only in-frame clones and leaves some out. The sample carries over 150,000 clones, nearly 90% recorded once. The germline gives CDR1 MNHEY, CDR2 SVGAGI. V was clipped by 6 bases and J by 4 bases; unmatched bases: 11. CDR3 length: 15 residues. Study-wide results and limits: In vitro assays verified that three CMV-associated chains recognized CMV antigens specifically. The study recorded about 160 TCR beta chains that were cytomegalovirus-associated. Rare sequences made up most TCRs, while some public TCRs were found in many donors.

Points on this clone: Antigen unknown.

Sequenced material: PBMCs. The clonotype was recovered from a young woman in good health and CMV-seropositive. The chain has TRBV6-5 and TRBJ2-7; 8 bases line up with TRBD2. CDR3 coding DNA: TGTGCCAGCAGCCTTGGACTAGCCCAATCATACGAGCAGTACTTC. Protein: CASSLGLAQSYEQYF.